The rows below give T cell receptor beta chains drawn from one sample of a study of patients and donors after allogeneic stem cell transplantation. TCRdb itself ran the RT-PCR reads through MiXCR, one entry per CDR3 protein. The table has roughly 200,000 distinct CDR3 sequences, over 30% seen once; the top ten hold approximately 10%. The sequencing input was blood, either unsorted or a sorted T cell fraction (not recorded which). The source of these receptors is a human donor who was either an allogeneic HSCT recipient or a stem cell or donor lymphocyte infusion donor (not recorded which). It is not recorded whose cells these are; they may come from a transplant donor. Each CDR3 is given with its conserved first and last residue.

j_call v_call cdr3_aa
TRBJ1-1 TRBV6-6 CASSQPVLENTEAFF
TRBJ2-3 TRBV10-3 CAISRGIGPDTQYF
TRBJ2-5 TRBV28 CASSFRGGRTETQYF
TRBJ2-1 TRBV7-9 CASTPQSGEYNEQFF
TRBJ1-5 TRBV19 CASSIIGNGNQPQHF
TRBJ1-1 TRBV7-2 CASSPLREGRRNTEAFF
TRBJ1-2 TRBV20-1 CSADRQPGNYGYTF
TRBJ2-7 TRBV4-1 CASSQVGNEQYF
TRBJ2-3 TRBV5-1 CASSVRGRDTQYF
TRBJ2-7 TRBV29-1 CSVRGTGNSYEQYF
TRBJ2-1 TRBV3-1 CASSQVGERGEQFF
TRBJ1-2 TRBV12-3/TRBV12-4 CASSLEFGYTF
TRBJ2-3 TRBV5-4 CASSNERTSGSTDTQYF